The rows below give T cell receptor beta chains drawn from one sample of a study of spatial heterogeneity in lung cancer. TCRdb re-derived calls from the 5' RACE reads in MiXCR, one entry per CDR3 protein. The sample consists of some 11,000 distinct CDR3 sequences, approximately 6.2% of them appearing once. Material: normal lung tissue next to the tumor, obtained at surgery. The origin of the receptors is a male donor with early-stage non-small cell lung cancer. Both conserved end residues are part of each CDR3. D genes are given only for firm matches. The size entry is marked missing in some rows and otherwise reads once, few, many or a size class.

abundance	v_gene	j_gene	d_gene	CDR3nt	CDR3aa
medium-sized	TRBV27	TRBJ2-1	-	TGTGCCAGCAGCCCCTTTTGGGGACGGGGACAGTTCTTC	CASSPFWGRGQFF
many	TRBV5-1	TRBJ2-3	-	TGCGCCAGCAGCTTGACCACAGATACGCAGTATTTT	CASSLTTDTQYF
many	TRBV7-6	TRBJ2-1	TRBD2	TGTGCCAGCAGCTCTAGCGGGACCCGGGGCCTTAATGAGCAGTTCTTC	CASSSSGTRGLNEQFF
many	TRBV5-4	TRBJ2-5	TRBD1	TGTGCCAGCAGCCTCAGACAGGGGGAAGAGACCCAGTACTTC	CASSLRQGEETQYF
many	TRBV12-3/TRBV12-4	TRBJ2-6	-	TGTGCCAGCAGTACAGGGACTGGGGCCAACGTCCTGACTTTC	CASSTGTGANVLTF
-	TRBV27	TRBJ1-6	TRBD1	TGTGCCAGCAGTTGGGACAGAGCCAGTAATTCACCCCTCCACTTT	CASSWDRASNSPLHF
many	TRBV28	TRBJ2-2	-	TGTGCCACCCAACCGACCGCTGGGAACACCGGGGAGCTGTTTTTT	CATQPTAGNTGELFF
few	TRBV12-3/TRBV12-4	TRBJ2-5	-	TGTGCCAGCAGTTTCTCGGGGTACCAAGAGACCCAGTACTTC	CASSFSGYQETQYF
many	TRBV29-1	TRBJ1-1	-	TGCAGCGTTCAAGTACAGGAGTGGACTGAAGCTTTCTTT	CSVQVQEWTEAFF
many	TRBV5-4	TRBJ2-2	-	TGTGCCAGCAATCAGAAAGGGAACACCGGGGAGCTGTTTTTT	CASNQKGNTGELFF
many	TRBV7-7	TRBJ2-1	-	TGTGCTAGCAGCTTAGCGCTGGGGGACAATGAGCAGTTCTTC	CASSLALGDNEQFF
many	TRBV6-6	TRBJ2-2	-	TGTGCCAGCAGTCCTCCACAGGGAGTTCGGACCGGGGAGCTGTTTTTT	CASSPPQGVRTGELFF
many	TRBV10-1	TRBJ2-1	-	TGCGCCAGCAGCACCGGGCTTGTGGGGAATGAGCAGTTCTTC	CASSTGLVGNEQFF
large	TRBV20-1	TRBJ2-7	-	TGCAGTGTCTTACCGGGCCCAGGCCACGAGCAGTACTTC	CSVLPGPGHEQYF
many	TRBV10-3	TRBJ1-5	TRBD1	TGTGCCATCAGTGCAGGACAGGGGGATCAGCCCCAGCATTTT	CAISAGQGDQPQHF
many	TRBV10-2	TRBJ2-7	-	TGCGCCAGCAGTTCGACAGGACGCGAGCAGTACTTC	CASSSTGREQYF
-	TRBV6-5	TRBJ2-5	-	TGTGCCAGCAGTTACCAAGCAGCAGGGAAGGAGACCCAGTACTTC	CASSYQAAGKETQYF
many	TRBV29-1	TRBJ2-2	TRBD1	TGCAGCGTCGGACAGGGAGAGGAGCTGTTTTTT	CSVGQGEELFF
many	TRBV10-3	TRBJ2-3	TRBD2	TGTGCCATCGCTAGCGGGAGTGGCTCAGATACGCAGTATTTT	CAIASGSGSDTQYF
many	TRBV5-1	TRBJ2-7	TRBD1	TGCGCCAGCAGCTTCCAGGGGGCAAACGAGCAGTACTTC	CASSFQGANEQYF
many	TRBV12-3/TRBV12-4	TRBJ2-1	-	TGTGCCAGCAGTCCCCCGGGGCTGCGGGTTAGCTCCTACAATGAGCAGTTCTTC	CASSPPGLRVSSYNEQFF
many	TRBV18	TRBJ2-1	TRBD1	TGTGCCAGCTCACCTCGGACAGGGAGCTCCTACAATGAGCAGTTCTTC	CASSPRTGSSYNEQFF
few	TRBV10-2	TRBJ2-3	-	TGCGCCAGCAGTGGAGTCTCTCGGGATACGCAGTATTTT	CASSGVSRDTQYF
many	TRBV30	TRBJ2-5	TRBD2	TGTGCCTGGAGTGAAGGGGCGAGCGGGAGTTTGTTGGAGACCCAGTACTTC	CAWSEGASGSLLETQYF
many	TRBV20-1	TRBJ2-5	-	TGCAGTGCTAGGGGCTCGGCGGACTATCGTGAGACCCAGTACTTC	CSARGSADYRETQYF
-	TRBV9	TRBJ2-5	-	TGTGCCAGCAGCGCGGACCCTTTAGAGACCCAGTACTTC	CASSADPLETQYF
many	TRBV6-6	TRBJ2-3	-	TGTGCCAGCAGTTACTTAGTAAGTCCCACAGATACGCAGTATTTT	CASSYLVSPTDTQYF
few	TRBV12-3/TRBV12-4	TRBJ2-3	TRBD2	TGTGCCAGCAGGGGGGGGACTAGCGGTTACACAGATACGCAGTATTTT	CASRGGTSGYTDTQYF
many	TRBV19	TRBJ2-1	TRBD2	TGTGCCAGTAGTAACGGGGAGGGCTACAATGAGCAGTTCTTC	CASSNGEGYNEQFF
many	TRBV4-1	TRBJ2-7	TRBD1	TGCGCCAGCAGCCCGGACAGGGGTCCTACTAAGAGCTCCTACGAGCAGTACTTC	CASSPDRGPTKSSYEQYF
many	TRBV5-1	TRBJ2-6	TRBD1	TGCGCCAGCAGATTGGGGACAGGCTCTGGGGCCAACGTCCTGACTTTC	CASRLGTGSGANVLTF
many	TRBV6-5	TRBJ1-1	-	TGTGCCAGCAGTTCCCAACGGGGTGGAACTGAAGCTTTCTTT	CASSSQRGGTEAFF
many	TRBV5-6	TRBJ2-1	TRBD2	TGTGCCAGCAGCGCGGGACTAACGGACAATGAGCAGTTCTTC	CASSAGLTDNEQFF
many	TRBV11-2	TRBJ2-2	-	TGTGCCAGCAGCTCTACCGGGGAGCTGTTTTTT	CASSSTGELFF
many	TRBV6-2/TRBV6-3	TRBJ2-7	-	TGTGCCAGCAGTCCAGAAGGGGAGGTGGGCTACGAGCAGTACTTC	CASSPEGEVGYEQYF
medium-sized	TRBV12-3/TRBV12-4	TRBJ2-2	TRBD2	TGTGCCAGCAGCTCAGGGACTAGCGGGAGGCCCGAGCTGTTTTTT	CASSSGTSGRPELFF
many	TRBV9	TRBJ2-5	-	TGTGCCAGCAGCGTCGGACGGGGCAGCCAAGAGACCCAGTACTTC	CASSVGRGSQETQYF
many	TRBV27	TRBJ2-4	TRBD2	TGTGCCAGCAGTTCCCAGCGGGAGCCGAACATTCAGTACTTC	CASSSQREPNIQYF
-	TRBV12-3/TRBV12-4	TRBJ1-2	TRBD1	TGTGCCAGCAGTTTATGGGGACAGGGTTATGGCTACACCTTC	CASSLWGQGYGYTF
large	TRBV20-1	TRBJ2-6	-	TGCAGTGCTGCTAGTGGGGCCAACGTCCTGACTTTC	CSAASGANVLTF
many	TRBV20-1	TRBJ2-1	-	TGCAGTGCGATTACTACTCATTCGATTGAGCAGTTCTTC	CSAITTHSIEQFF
many	TRBV30	TRBJ1-1	-	TGTGCCTGGAGACCACAGGTCAGGGGAGTTCACACTGAAGCTTTCTTT	CAWRPQVRGVHTEAFF
many	TRBV24-1	TRBJ1-1	TRBD1	TGTGCCACCAGTGACGCAGGGGGAACCACTGAAGCTTTCTTT	CATSDAGGTTEAFF
many	TRBV29-1	TRBJ1-5	-	TGCAGCGTGGGACTGAGCAATCAGCCCCAGCATTTT	CSVGLSNQPQHF
-	TRBV2	TRBJ1-5	-	TGTGCCAGCAGTGAAATTTCGGGGGATCGTCAGCCCCAGCATTTT	CASSEISGDRQPQHF
many	TRBV20-1	TRBJ2-3	-	TGCAGTGCTAGACAAGAAACAGATACGCAGTATTTT	CSARQETDTQYF
many	TRBV7-2	TRBJ1-2	-	TGTGCCAGCAGCTTAGGACAGCAAGCGTCCTATGGCTACACCTTC	CASSLGQQASYGYTF
many	TRBV10-2	TRBJ1-5	TRBD1	TGCGCCAGTACAGGGGCCCTTGGTCAGCCCCAGCATTTT	CASTGALGQPQHF
-	TRBV18	TRBJ2-7	TRBD1	TGTGCCAGCTCACCCCGGGACAGGGAGGACGAGCAGTACTTC	CASSPRDREDEQYF
many	TRBV2	TRBJ2-5	TRBD2	TGTGCCAGCGTTCCTGGACTAGCGTTCTTAGAGACCCAGTACTTC	CASVPGLAFLETQYF
many	TRBV12-3/TRBV12-4	TRBJ2-3	-	TGTGCCAGCAGCAGAGGAGCAGGGATCCCAGATACGCAGTATTTT	CASSRGAGIPDTQYF
medium-sized	TRBV5-1	TRBJ2-3	-	TGCGCCAGCAGCTTGGCTACTGAGGGAGATACGCAGTATTTT	CASSLATEGDTQYF
-	TRBV7-9	TRBJ2-2	-	TGTGCCAGCAGTCAAATGGCGGACACCGGGGAGCTGTTTTTT	CASSQMADTGELFF
few	TRBV18	TRBJ1-1	-	TGTGCCAGCCGATCCGGCGTGGCGTTGTTATCAGGGTCGAACACTGAAGCTTTCTTT	CASRSGVALLSGSNTEAFF
-	TRBV30	TRBJ1-3	-	TGTGCCTGGAGTGTGGGGCAGGGAGTAAACACCATATATTTT	CAWSVGQGVNTIYF
many	TRBV14	TRBJ1-4	-	TGTGCCAGCAGCCAAGAGAGAGGGGATGAAGCTAATGAAAAACTGTTTTTT	CASSQERGDEANEKLFF
many	TRBV30	TRBJ1-5	-	TGTGCCTGGAGTGTATTAATGGATCAGCCCCAGCATTTT	CAWSVLMDQPQHF
many	TRBV10-3	TRBJ2-3	-	TGTGCCATCAGTACACCTCGAGTCACAGATACGCAGTATTTT	CAISTPRVTDTQYF